The source of this TCR beta chain is a study of T cells in Graves' hyperthyroidism and ophthalmopathy. Diagnosis of hyperthyroidism was new in patients aged 18 to 65, and its duration was under 2 months. The CDR3 totals 14 residues. With 6 bases removed from V and 2 bases from J, the gap between germline ends came to 12 bases. At least ten counts were recorded for this clonotype. The source material, RNA transcripts, was used to amplify TCR beta CDR3 regions. First-round RT-PCR with HTBI primers amplified the TCR CDR3 region. One entry per CDR3 protein results from TCRdb running MiXCR on the multiplex PCR reads. The table includes under 350,000 distinct CDR3 sequences, 21% detected once.

This clonotype originated in a woman aged 50 to 60 with Graves' hyperthyroidism. Sequencing was done on a sample of blood. The chain combines TRBV12-3 or TRBV12-4 with TRBJ2-3; D is uncertain. CDR3 in DNA: TGTGCCAGCAGACAAACAAGTAACACAGATACGCAGTATTTT. Its protein is CASRQTSNTDTQYF.